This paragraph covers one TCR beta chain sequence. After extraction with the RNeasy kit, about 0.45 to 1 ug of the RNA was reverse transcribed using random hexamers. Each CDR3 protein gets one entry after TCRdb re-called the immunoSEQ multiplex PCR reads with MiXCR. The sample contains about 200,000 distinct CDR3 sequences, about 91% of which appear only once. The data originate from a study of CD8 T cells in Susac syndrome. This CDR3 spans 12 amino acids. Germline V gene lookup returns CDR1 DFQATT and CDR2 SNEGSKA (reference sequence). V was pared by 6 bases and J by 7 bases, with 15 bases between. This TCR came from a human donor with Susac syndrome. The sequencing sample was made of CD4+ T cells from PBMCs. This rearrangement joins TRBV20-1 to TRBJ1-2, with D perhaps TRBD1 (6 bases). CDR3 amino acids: CSAPTQGGGYTF. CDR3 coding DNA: TGCAGTGCACCAACACAGGGTGGTGGCTACACCTTC.